The sequence of this T cell receptor (beta chain) was determined in a study of beta chain features in type 1 diabetes listed by TCRdb under 2018. About the investigation overall: Mean age, gender distribution, total cell number and subset yield did not differ between patients and healthy donors. A total of 90 million to 130 million sorted cells were examined across all samples, and a strong correlation was observed between cell number per subset and RNA yield. In the study, TCRB repertoires of sorted circulating CD4+ T cell subsets from recently diagnosed type 1 diabetes patients were compared with those of matched healthy donors. Naive and central memory subsets were obtained from all 30 or so donors, but regulatory and stem cell-like memory subsets were isolated from only 8 patients and roughly eight healthy donors. General conclusions and limits of the study: A moderate but significant shortening of TCRB CDR3 length was observed in type 1 diabetes patients in all four CD4+ subsets. Because small numbers of individuals were included in the HLA sub-analyses, any influence of HLA type on TCRB rearrangement was left unresolved. Naive, central memory and regulatory TCRB repertoires appeared to be more alike among patients than among healthy donors. Sequencing cDNA rather than genomic DNA could over-represent highly expressing activated cells, although activation and CD3 levels did not differ between groups. Fewer insertions and more nucleotide deletions at VDJ recombination sites were observed in patients with type 1 diabetes, implying thymic rearrangement abnormalities. PCR may preferentially amplify shorter templates, but because patient and control samples were amplified and corrected together, any resulting skew would affect both groups equally.

Each donor gave one peripheral blood draw, averaging roughly 120 mL, which was collected into heparinised tubes. Naive, central memory, regulatory and stem cell-like memory CD4+ T cells were sorted on a BD FACSAria II using a panel including CD45RO, CCR7, CD25, CD127, CD95 and CD27. Purity was above 95% for every sorted population. PBMCs were isolated immediately by Lymphoprep density gradient centrifugation and stained directly without culture. To minimize batch effects, samples were stained and sorted in pairs, one healthy donor with one patient per experiment. All of the isolated RNA was reverse transcribed with the High Capacity cDNA Reverse Transcription Kit, so expressed TCRB transcripts were sequenced. Naive, central memory and regulatory T cell samples underwent deep immunoSEQ sequencing, averaging about 3.57 million total reads per sample. Sorted cells were lysed in RLT buffer and RNA was extracted with DNase-treated RNeasy Micro or Mini kits, depending on cell number. To prevent cross-contamination, every cell subset was processed on its own, while patient and healthy donor samples were processed together. The immunoSEQ multiplex PCR was used to amplify TCRB sequences from cDNA, yielding 87-bp fragments that span the CDR3 region. Amplicons were sequenced on the Illumina HiSeq platform. Processing in the source paper ran as follows. Synthetic template baselines were used to correct PCR bias computationally, reads within Hamming distance 2 were collapsed together, and singletons that could not be merged were discarded. Reads were aligned to IMGT to assign V, D and J genes, CDR3 length, and insertions or deletions at six rearrangement sites. Clonotype counts were normalized to sorted cell number within each subset before computing true diversity and Gini coefficients with the tcR R package. The overlap coefficient, calculated on TCRB nucleotide sequences, was used to measure repertoire sharing. Out-of-frame TCRB sequences from naive cells were analyzed to stand in for the pre-selection repertoire. This immuneACCESS table, as held by TCRdb, lists in-frame sequences with V and J called but not all clones. Of the missing ones, under half trace to an unresolved V gene in checked studies; the others have no known cause. The V and J calls and clone size were taken over from that table, and D and trimming were inferred from the DNA. The sample profile shows roughly 400,000 clones; approximately 15% of them were found once. Roughly 0.035% of the sample is taken by the ten largest.

This clone turned up a few times. Its antigen has not been determined. No base-level quality is on record; no much larger clone is a single base apart. Deletion took 1 base off V and 5 bases off J, with a span of 15 bases between the germline ends. The CDR3 goes from the cysteine to the phenylalanine over 15 residues. Only CDR3 DNA remains: 45 bases, in frame from the first base. The germline V gene gives CDR1 as SGHRS and CDR2 as YFSETQ. Sequenced sample: naive CD4+ T cells from blood. The sample's cell subset or site label is to be understood as: true naive CD4+ T cells. The sequence was obtained from a man aged 30 to 39 in good health. The V and J genes are TRBV5-1 and TRBJ2-5; the D gene cannot be resolved reliably. The sequenced DNA: TGCGCCAGCAGCTTGTCGCTGGGCTATCTGGAGACCCAGTACTTC. The encoded protein is CASSLSLGYLETQYF.